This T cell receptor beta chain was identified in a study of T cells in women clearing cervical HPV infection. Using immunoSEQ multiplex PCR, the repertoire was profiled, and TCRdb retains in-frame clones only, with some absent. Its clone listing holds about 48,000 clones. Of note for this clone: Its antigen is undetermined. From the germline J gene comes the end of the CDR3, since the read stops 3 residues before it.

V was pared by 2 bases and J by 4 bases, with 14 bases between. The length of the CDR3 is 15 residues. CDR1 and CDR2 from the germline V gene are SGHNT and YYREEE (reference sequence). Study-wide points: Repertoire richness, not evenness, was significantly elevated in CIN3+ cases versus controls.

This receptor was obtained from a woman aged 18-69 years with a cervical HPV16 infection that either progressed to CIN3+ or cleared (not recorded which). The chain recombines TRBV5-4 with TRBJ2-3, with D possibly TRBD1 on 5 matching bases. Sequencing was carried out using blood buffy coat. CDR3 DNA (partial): TGTGCCAGCAGCTTCAGGGTAGATCGATCAGATACG. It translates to CASSFRVDRSDT. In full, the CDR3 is CASSFRVDRSDTQYF.